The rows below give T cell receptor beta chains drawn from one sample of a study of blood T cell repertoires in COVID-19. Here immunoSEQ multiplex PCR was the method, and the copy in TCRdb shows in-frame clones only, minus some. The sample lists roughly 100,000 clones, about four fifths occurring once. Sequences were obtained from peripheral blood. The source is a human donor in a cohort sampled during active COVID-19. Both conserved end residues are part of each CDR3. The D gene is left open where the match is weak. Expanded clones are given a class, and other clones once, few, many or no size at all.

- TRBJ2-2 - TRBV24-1 CATSQGVPGELFF TGTGCCACCAGTCAAGGGGTGCCCGGGGAGCTGTTTTTT
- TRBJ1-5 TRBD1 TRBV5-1 CASSPQGANQPQHF TGCGCCAGCAGCCCGCAGGGGGCTAATCAGCCCCAGCATTTT
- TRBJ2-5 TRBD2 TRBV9 CASSASGGFQETQYF TGTGCCAGCAGCGCTAGCGGGGGTTTCCAAGAGACCCAGTACTTC
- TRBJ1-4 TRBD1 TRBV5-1 CASSGQGALSEKLFF TGCGCCAGCAGTGGACAGGGGGCTTTATCTGAAAAACTGTTTTTT
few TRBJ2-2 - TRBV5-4 CASSSILRGAAGELFF TGTGCCAGCAGCTCAATCCTCCGGGGGGCCGCGGGGGAGCTGTTTTTT
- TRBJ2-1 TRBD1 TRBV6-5 CATTGGGQFF TGTGCCACGACAGGGGGCGGCCAGTTCTTC
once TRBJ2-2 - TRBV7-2 CASSPRGTNTGELFF TGTGCCAGCAGCCCCCGGGGGACGAACACCGGGGAGCTGTTTTTT
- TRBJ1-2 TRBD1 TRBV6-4 CASSPGTGLTF TGTGCCAGCAGTCCCGGGACAGGGCTTACCTTC
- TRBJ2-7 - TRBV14 CASSFARSGEQYF TGTGCCAGCAGCTTTGCACGGTCGGGGGAGCAGTACTTC
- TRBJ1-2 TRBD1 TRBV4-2 CASSQDGQGGSYGYTF TGTGCCAGCAGCCAAGATGGGCAGGGGGGTTCCTATGGCTACACCTTC
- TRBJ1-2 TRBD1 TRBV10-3 CAILEVGGDYGYTF TGTGCCATCCTAGAGGTAGGGGGCGACTATGGCTACACCTTC
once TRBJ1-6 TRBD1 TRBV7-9 CASSSRDRGNSPLHF TGTGCCAGCAGCTCAAGGGACAGGGGTAATTCACCCCTCCACTTT
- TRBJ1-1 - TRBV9 CASSPWGHENTEAFF TGTGCCAGCAGCCCCTGGGGACACGAGAACACTGAAGCTTTCTTT
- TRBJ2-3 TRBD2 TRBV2 CALNTRGGDEDTQYF TGTGCCCTTAATACCCGGGGGGGGGATGAAGATACGCAGTATTTT
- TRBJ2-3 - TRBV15 CATSTGPRSDTQYF TGTGCCACCAGCACAGGCCCACGGTCAGATACGCAGTATTTT
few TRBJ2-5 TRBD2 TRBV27 CASRPTSGGEETQYF TGTGCCAGCAGACCGACTAGCGGGGGAGAAGAGACCCAGTACTTC
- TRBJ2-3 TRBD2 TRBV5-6 CASSTLAGWGSDTQYF TGTGCCAGCAGCACACTAGCGGGGTGGGGTTCAGATACGCAGTATTTT
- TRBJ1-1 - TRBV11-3 CASSSRWANTEAFF TGTGCCAGCAGCTCCCGGTGGGCTAACACTGAAGCTTTCTTT
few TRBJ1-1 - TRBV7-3 CASTIGGSTEAFF TGTGCCAGCACAATTGGGGGGAGCACTGAAGCTTTCTTT
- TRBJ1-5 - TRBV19 CASSIRGPGGDQHF TGTGCCAGTAGTATTAGAGGGCCGGGAGGAGACCAGCATTTT
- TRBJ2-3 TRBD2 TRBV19 CASNRASGGTDTQYF TGTGCCAGCAACCGAGCTAGCGGGGGCACAGATACGCAGTATTTT
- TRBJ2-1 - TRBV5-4 CASSFSLDGSSYNEQFF TGTGCCAGCAGCTTTTCTCTAGACGGAAGCTCCTACAATGAGCAGTTCTTC
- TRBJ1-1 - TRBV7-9 CASSSTAGTEAFF TGTGCCAGCAGCTCCACAGCAGGCACTGAAGCTTTCTTT
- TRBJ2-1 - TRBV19 CASSHFEGGVNEQFF TGTGCCAGTAGCCACTTCGAGGGGGGGGTCAATGAGCAGTTCTTC
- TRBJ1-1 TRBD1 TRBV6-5 CASTRTGGITEAFF TGTGCCAGCACCCGGACAGGGGGCATCACTGAAGCTTTCTTT
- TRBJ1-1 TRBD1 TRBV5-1 CASSPIPGTGNPNEAFF TGCGCCAGCAGCCCGATCCCGGGGACAGGGAATCCAAATGAAGCTTTCTTT
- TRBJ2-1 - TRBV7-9 CASHRVRSYNEQFF TGTGCCAGCCATCGAGTACGCTCCTACAATGAGCAGTTCTTC
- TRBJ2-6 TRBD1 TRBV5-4 CASSARLQGTPGANVLTF TGTGCCAGCAGCGCCCGTTTACAGGGGACCCCTGGGGCCAACGTCCTGACTTTC
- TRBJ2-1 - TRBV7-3 CASSVQGLDNEQFF TGTGCCAGCAGCGTCCAGGGATTGGACAATGAGCAGTTCTTC
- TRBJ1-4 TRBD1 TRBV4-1 CASSQESAGGREVFF TGCGCCAGCAGCCAAGAATCGGCAGGGGGCAGGGAAGTGTTTTTT
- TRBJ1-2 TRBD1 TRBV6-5 CASRDRGPVRGYTF TGTGCCAGCAGGGACAGGGGGCCTGTCCGGGGCTACACCTTC
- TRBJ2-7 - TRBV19 CASSGDRTSSYEQYF TGTGCCAGTAGTGGCGACAGGACGAGCTCCTACGAGCAGTACTTC
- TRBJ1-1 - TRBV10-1 CASSGSGHVTEAFF TGCGCCAGCAGTGGATCAGGGCATGTAACTGAAGCTTTCTTT
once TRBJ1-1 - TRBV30 CAWSETPTDEAFF TGTGCCTGGAGTGAGACCCCAACAGATGAAGCTTTCTTT
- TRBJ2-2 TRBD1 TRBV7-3 CASSLNRGDTGELFF TGTGCCAGCAGTCTGAACAGGGGCGACACCGGGGAGCTGTTTTTT
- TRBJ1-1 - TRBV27 CASSLLPGVNTEAFF TGTGCCAGCAGTTTACTACCCGGGGTGAACACTGAAGCTTTCTTT
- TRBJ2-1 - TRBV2 CASMKTGTGEQFF TGTGCCAGCATGAAGACTGGCACCGGTGAGCAGTTCTTC
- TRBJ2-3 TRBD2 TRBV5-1 CASSRLAGVRDTQYF TGCGCCAGCAGTCGACTAGCGGGGGTCAGGGATACGCAGTATTTT
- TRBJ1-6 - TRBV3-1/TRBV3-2 CASSQVPGNSPLHF TGTGCCAGCAGCCAAGTTCCAGGAAATTCACCCCTCCACTTT
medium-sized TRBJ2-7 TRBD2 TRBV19 CASSPSQTSGGRTYEQYF TGTGCCAGTAGTCCTAGTCAGACTAGCGGGGGGCGTACCTACGAGCAGTACTTC
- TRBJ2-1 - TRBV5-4 CASSLPGTSINEQFF TGTGCCAGCAGCTTGCCCGGAACTAGCATCAATGAGCAGTTCTTC
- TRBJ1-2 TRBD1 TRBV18 CASSHGQAANYGYTF TGTGCCAGCTCACACGGACAGGCCGCTAACTATGGCTACACCTTC
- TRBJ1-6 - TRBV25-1 CASSDTKGQENSPLHF TGTGCCAGCAGTGATACGAAGGGGCAGGAAAATTCACCCCTCCACTTT
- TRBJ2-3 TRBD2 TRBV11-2 CASSLVLAGDRDTQYF TGTGCCAGCAGCTTAGTTCTAGCGGGGGACCGAGATACGCAGTATTTT
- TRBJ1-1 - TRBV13 CASSKRRGLNTEAFF TGTGCCAGCAGCAAGCGGAGGGGCCTGAACACTGAAGCTTTCTTT
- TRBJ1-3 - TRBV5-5 CASSAGARGNTIYF TGTGCCAGCAGCGCGGGGGCACGTGGAAACACCATATATTTT
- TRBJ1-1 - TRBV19 CASLQGNTEAFF TGTGCCAGCTTACAGGGGAACACTGAAGCTTTCTTT
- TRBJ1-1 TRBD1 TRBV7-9 CASSTPLRDSEAFF TGTGCCAGCAGCACCCCCCTTAGGGACAGTGAAGCTTTCTTT
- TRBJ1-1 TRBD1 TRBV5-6 CASSFATGALSNTEAFF TGTGCCAGCAGCTTCGCGACAGGGGCCCTCTCGAACACTGAAGCTTTCTTT
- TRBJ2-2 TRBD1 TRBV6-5 CASEFRDSGRELFF TGTGCCAGCGAATTCCGGGACAGCGGCAGGGAGCTGTTTTTT
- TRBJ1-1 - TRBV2 CASSEVQGHTEAFF TGTGCCAGCAGCGAGGTACAGGGCCACACTGAAGCTTTCTTT
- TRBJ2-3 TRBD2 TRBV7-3 CASSLAGVRTDTQYF TGTGCCAGCAGCCTAGCGGGGGTGCGCACAGATACGCAGTATTTT
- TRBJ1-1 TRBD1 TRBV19 CASQDRGRGEAFF TGTGCCAGTCAGGACAGGGGAAGAGGTGAAGCTTTCTTT